This T cell receptor (beta chain) was found in a study of blood T cell repertoires in COVID-19 (dated by TCRdb to about 2020). General notes on the study: Samples from collaborators originated in the United States, Italy and Spain and spanned both the acute and convalescent phases of COVID-19. The material from the prospective study consisted of cDNA or gDNA derived from T cells, B-cell-depleted T cells, or PBMCs. Deeply sampled blood TCRbeta repertoires from subjects exposed to, actively infected with, or recovered from COVID-19 were included in the dataset. A freely available public database, intended as a resource for researchers studying the immune response to SARS-CoV-2, is where the repertoires were released. The samples were drawn from two sources: the first 160 participants of the ongoing ImmuneRACE study, and 1,000 to 1,500 subjects contributed by 6 global collaborators. Sample metadata almost always included a de-identified subject ID, COVID-19 status, age in years and sex. Where HLA class I and class II types were available, the types were taken from metadata supplied by the sample provider, not from assay-based typing.

General conclusions and limits of the study: The amount of clinical and demographic metadata varied by source and participant and was provided uncurated.

V drops 4 bases and J drops 10 bases, leaving 16 bases in between. Via the germline V gene, CDR1 is SQVTM and CDR2 ANQGSEA. The CDR3 covers 12 residues, taking in both the cysteine and the phenylalanine. CDR3 DNA is the only sequence kept; it has 36 bases, read in frame from the first base. Comments on this clone: The target of this receptor is not known. No base qualities exist here, and no much larger clone lies one base off it.

Collaborating institutions collected whole blood in K2EDTA tubes following their own protocols. For TCRbeta analysis, collaborator samples were shipped as frozen whole blood, as isolated PBMCs, or as DNA extracted from either sample type. TCRbeta CDR3 regions were amplified from genomic DNA using the immunoSEQ Assay, a bias-controlled multiplex PCR. The paper's processing steps were these. The number of nucleated cells in each sample was estimated by amplification of reference gene primers within the assay. To quantify the absolute abundance of each unique TCRbeta CDR3 rearrangement, sequence reads were collapsed and filtered. For each sample, productive Simpson clonality was calculated as the square root of Simpson's diversity index over productive rearrangements. TCRdb obtained this table from immuneACCESS and retained in-frame rearrangements with V and J assigned. These tables miss some clones; where compared with another copy, unresolved V genes account for less than half of the shortfall, and the remainder is unexplained. The V and J calls and clone size come from that table; D and trimming were worked out from the DNA. This sample holds roughly 32,000 clones; approximately 93% were observed only once. In total, the top ten clones hold approximately 4% of the sample.

The sample comprised peripheral blood. The V and J segments used are TRBV29-1 and TRBJ1-1; the D region possibly corresponds to TRBD1 (6 bases align). The TCR sequence derives from a man aged 55 to 70 with acute or convalescent COVID-19. The nucleotide sequence is given as TGCAGCGTTGCGGGTCAGGGGTTGGTAGCTTTCTTT. This codes for CSVAGQGLVAFF.